These T cell receptor beta chains were read from a single sample in a study of T cells in Graves' hyperthyroidism and ophthalmopathy. Each CDR3 protein is one row after TCRdb ran MiXCR on the multiplex PCR reads. The top ten clones hold 4.3% of a sample with approximately 600,000 distinct CDR3 sequences, roughly 14% of them seen once. Sequenced input: blood. The source is a woman aged 40 to 50 with Graves' ophthalmopathy. Both conserved end residues are part of each CDR3. D genes are given only for firm matches. Not all rows give a size; the values are once, few, many and, for expanded clones, a class.

many	TRBV6-1	TRBJ2-7	TRBD1	CASRGTDSYEQYF	TGTGCCAGCAGGGGGACAGATTCCTACGAGCAGTACTTC
-	TRBV20-1	TRBJ1-2	-	CSARLGGPGIYGYTF	TGCAGTGCCAGGCTCGGGGGGCCTGGGATCTATGGCTACACCTTC
many	TRBV6-1	TRBJ1-5	TRBD1	CASSVQGYQPQHF	TGTGCCAGCAGTGTACAGGGGTATCAGCCCCAGCATTTT
many	TRBV6-1	TRBJ2-7	-	CASRDGPYEQYF	TGTGCCAGCAGAGACGGACCCTACGAGCAGTACTTC
many	TRBV2	TRBJ1-1	-	CASTLPSAEAFF	TGTGCCAGCACCCTACCCTCGGCTGAAGCTTTCTTT
few	TRBV13	TRBJ1-2	TRBD1	CASSNRGDGYTF	TGTGCCAGCAGCAACAGGGGGGACGGCTACACCTTC
many	TRBV2	TRBJ2-7	TRBD1	CASSGDRGLGAYEQYF	TGTGCCAGCAGTGGGGACAGGGGCTTGGGAGCCTACGAGCAGTACTTC
many	TRBV7-9	TRBJ2-7	-	CASSLSTRAHEQYF	TGTGCCAGCAGCCTCTCTACTAGGGCACACGAGCAGTACTTC
many	TRBV7-2	TRBJ2-7	-	CASSLAGVMGEQYF	TGTGCCAGCAGCTTAGCGGGGGTTATGGGCGAGCAGTACTTC
-	TRBV3-1	TRBJ1-1	-	CASSQAVVNTEAFF	TGTGCCAGCAGCCAAGCTGTCGTGAACACTGAAGCTTTCTTT
few	TRBV20-1	TRBJ1-2	-	CSARQGLYYGYTF	TGCAGTGCTAGGCAGGGGCTTTACTATGGCTACACCTTC
many	TRBV7-8	TRBJ2-7	-	CASSSTRRVGYEQYF	TGTGCCAGCAGCTCGACCCGGAGGGTTGGATACGAGCAGTACTTC
few	TRBV12-5	TRBJ2-5	-	CASGLSGVETQYF	TGTGCTAGTGGTTTAAGTGGCGTGGAGACCCAGTACTTC
-	TRBV30	TRBJ2-7	TRBD2	CAWSATSGSYEQYF	TGTGCCTGGAGTGCGACTAGCGGATCCTACGAGCAGTACTTC
few	TRBV28	TRBJ2-4	-	CASSSHSLAKNIQYF	TGTGCCAGCAGTTCACATAGTTTAGCCAAAAACATTCAGTACTTC
many	TRBV5-1	TRBJ2-7	TRBD1	CASSLFGTGLGMGSEQYF	TGCGCCAGCAGCTTGTTCGGGACAGGTCTAGGGATGGGGTCCGAGCAGTACTTC
few	TRBV6-5	TRBJ2-3	-	CASSYMDTQYF	TGTGCCAGCAGTTATATGGATACGCAGTATTTT
few	TRBV12-3/TRBV12-4	TRBJ1-2	TRBD1	CASSPIGTGESYGYTF	TGTGCCAGCAGCCCCATCGGGACAGGAGAATCATATGGCTACACCTTC
few	TRBV27	TRBJ1-1	-	CASSLYPVMNTEAFF	TGTGCCAGCAGTTTATATCCGGTGATGAACACTGAAGCTTTCTTT
-	TRBV24-1	TRBJ1-2	TRBD1	CATSDPGTGTYGYTF	TGTGCCACCAGTGACCCCGGGACAGGGACCTATGGCTACACCTTC
many	TRBV4-1	TRBJ1-5	-	CASSQEGGGQPQHF	TGCGCCAGCAGCCAAGAAGGAGGGGGTCAGCCCCAGCATTTT
many	TRBV19	TRBJ1-3	TRBD1	CASSRTGTFAGNTIYF	TGTGCCAGTAGTCGGACAGGGACTTTTGCTGGAAACACCATATATTTT
many	TRBV29-1	TRBJ2-7	TRBD1	CSVWGTGSSYEQYF	TGCAGCGTTTGGGGGACAGGGTCCTCGTACGAGCAGTACTTC
-	TRBV28	TRBJ2-5	TRBD1	CASSFRGQGSQETQYF	TGTGCCAGCAGTTTCCGGGGACAGGGGTCCCAAGAGACCCAGTACTTC
many	TRBV5-6	TRBJ2-2	TRBD1	CASSFWDRGTGELFF	TGTGCCAGCAGCTTCTGGGACAGGGGGACCGGGGAGCTGTTTTTT
many	TRBV11-1	TRBJ2-7	TRBD2	CASSPRVGLGGGYEQYF	TGTGCCAGCAGCCCCCGCGTCGGACTCGGGGGGGGATACGAGCAGTACTTC
few	TRBV20-1	TRBJ1-1	TRBD1	CSARGQGYTGAFF	TGCAGTGCTAGAGGACAGGGATACACTGGAGCTTTCTTT
few	TRBV4-1	TRBJ1-1	TRBD1	CASSTRQGVTEAFF	TGCGCCAGCAGCACTCGACAGGGTGTCACTGAAGCTTTCTTT
many	TRBV19	TRBJ2-7	TRBD2	CASTMGPLRTSGRVPSYEQYF	TGTGCCAGTACTATGGGTCCCCTAAGGACTAGCGGGAGGGTTCCCTCCTACGAGCAGTACTTC
-	TRBV6-2/TRBV6-3	TRBJ2-5	TRBD1	CASRTHRGHGQETQYF	TGTGCCAGCAGGACCCACAGGGGCCACGGACAAGAGACCCAGTACTTC
-	TRBV11-1	TRBJ1-2	TRBD1	CASSDRGQGANYGYTF	TGTGCCAGCTCTGATCGGGGACAGGGGGCTAACTATGGCTACACCTTC
-	TRBV9	TRBJ1-1	-	CASSVGGGEHTEAFF	TGTGCCAGCAGCGTAGGAGGAGGAGAACACACTGAAGCTTTCTTT
many	TRBV20-1	TRBJ1-5	TRBD1	CSARDPGTGGIQPQHF	TGCAGTGCTAGAGATCCCGGGACAGGGGGGATTCAGCCCCAGCATTTT
few	TRBV24-1	TRBJ2-5	-	CATSDFDAQGLWTQYF	TGTGCCACCAGTGATTTTGATGCACAGGGATTGTGGACCCAGTACTTC
many	TRBV28	TRBJ1-3	-	CASSLNFKSSDGNTIYF	TGTGCCAGCAGTTTAAATTTCAAGTCCAGCGATGGAAACACCATATATTTT
-	TRBV29-1	TRBJ2-7	TRBD2	CSVDTGGGEQYF	TGCAGCGTTGATACGGGAGGAGGTGAGCAGTACTTC